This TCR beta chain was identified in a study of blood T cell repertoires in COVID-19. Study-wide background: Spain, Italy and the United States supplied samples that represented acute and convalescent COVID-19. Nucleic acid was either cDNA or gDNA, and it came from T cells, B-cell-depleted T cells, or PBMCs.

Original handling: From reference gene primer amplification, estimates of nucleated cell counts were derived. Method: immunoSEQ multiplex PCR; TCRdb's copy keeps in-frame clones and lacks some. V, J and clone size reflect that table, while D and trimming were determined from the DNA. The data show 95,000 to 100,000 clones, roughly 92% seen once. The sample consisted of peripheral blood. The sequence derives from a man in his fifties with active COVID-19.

The DNA of the CDR3 is TGTGCCTGGGGCAAACCCCTCCACTTT. Protein sequence: CAWGKPLHF. The chain has TRBV30 and TRBJ1-6; D uncertain. This CDR3 spans 9 amino acids. The V end was cut by 5 bases, the J end by 12 bases, with 5 bases between. The germline V gene encodes CDR1 GTSNPN and CDR2 SVGIG (reference sequence).